The T cell receptor (beta chain) under discussion was sequenced for a study of beta chain features in type 1 diabetes. On the study more broadly: Fewer than 110 million sorted cells were examined across all samples.

The entirety of the isolated RNA underwent reverse transcription, so expressed TCRB transcripts were sequenced. Generated by immunoSEQ multiplex PCR, the TCRdb table keeps only in-frame clones and is missing some. Here the sample spans some 410,000 clones, around 10% being singletons. As for this clone: What it binds is unknown.

Study-level findings and limits: No resolution was reached here on whether HLA type influences TCRB rearrangement.

Germline V gene lookup returns CDR1 SEHNR and CDR2 FQNEAQ (reference sequence). The V gene end was trimmed by 5 bases and the J gene end by 4 bases; junction bases not matched to a gene: 6. This CDR3 has 15 residues. The chain couples TRBV7-9 to TRBJ1-4, with TRBD1 matching 8 bases. The receptor's source is a woman aged 18-29 years in good health. What was sequenced was naive CD4+ T cells from blood. The CDR3 DNA reads as TGTGCCAGCAGCCGCGGACAGGGCTTTAATGAAAAACTGTTTTTT. This codes for CASSRGQGFNEKLFF. Supplemented by reference TRBV7-9 and TRBJ1-4, the full variable domain reads DTGVSQNPRHKITKRGQNVTFRCDPISEHNRLYWYRQTLGQGPEFLTYFQNEAQLEKSRLLSDRFSAERPKGSFSTLEIQRTEQGDSAMYLCASSRGQGFNEKLFFGSGTQLSVL.